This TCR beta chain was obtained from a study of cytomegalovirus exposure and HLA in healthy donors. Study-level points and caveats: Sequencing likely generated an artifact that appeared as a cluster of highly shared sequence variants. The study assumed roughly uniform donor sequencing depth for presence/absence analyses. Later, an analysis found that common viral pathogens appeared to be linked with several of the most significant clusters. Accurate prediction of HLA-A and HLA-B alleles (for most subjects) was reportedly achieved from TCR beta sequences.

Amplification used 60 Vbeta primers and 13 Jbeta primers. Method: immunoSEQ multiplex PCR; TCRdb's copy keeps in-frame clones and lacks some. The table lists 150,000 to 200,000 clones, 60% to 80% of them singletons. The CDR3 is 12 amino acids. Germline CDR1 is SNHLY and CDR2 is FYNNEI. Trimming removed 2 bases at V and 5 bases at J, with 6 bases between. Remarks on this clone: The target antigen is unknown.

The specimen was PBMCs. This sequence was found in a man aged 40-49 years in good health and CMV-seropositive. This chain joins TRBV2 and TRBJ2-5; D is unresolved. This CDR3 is CASSEIEETQYF. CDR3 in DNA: TGTGCCAGCAGTGAAATTGAGGAGACCCAGTACTTC.